The source of this T cell receptor (beta chain) is a study of OX40 agonist ivuxolimab in advanced cancers. This clone occurred a few times. J lost 2 bases, V lost 4 bases, and 5 bases had no gene match. CDR1 is SEHNR and CDR2 is FQNEAQ in the germline V gene (reference sequence). The CDR3 extends over 15 amino acids. The protocol was immunoSEQ multiplex PCR, while the TCRdb copy is restricted to in-frame clones and leaves out a portion. The data contain about 38,000 clones, 80% to 90% of them singletons. This TCR came from an adult with an advanced solid tumor such as melanoma, head and neck, liver or kidney cancer. This sample comprised CD4+ or CD8+ T cells sorted from blood, obtained in a trial of the OX40 agonist ivuxolimab. The chain has TRBV7-9 and TRBJ2-7; 10 bases are shared with TRBD1. The CDR3 DNA is TGTGCCAGCAGCTCCGGGACAGGGGTAACCTACGAGCAGTACTTC. This gives the protein CASSSGTGVTYEQYF.